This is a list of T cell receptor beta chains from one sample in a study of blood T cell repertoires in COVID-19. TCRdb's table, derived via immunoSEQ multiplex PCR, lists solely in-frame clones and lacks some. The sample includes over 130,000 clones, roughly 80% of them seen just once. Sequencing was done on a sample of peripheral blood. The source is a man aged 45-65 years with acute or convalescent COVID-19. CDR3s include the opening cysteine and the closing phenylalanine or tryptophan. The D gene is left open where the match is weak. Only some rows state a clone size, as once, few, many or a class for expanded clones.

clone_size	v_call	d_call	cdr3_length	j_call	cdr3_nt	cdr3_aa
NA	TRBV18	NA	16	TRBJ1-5	TGTGCCAGCTCCCCCACCGCCGCGGGGGGAAATCAGCCCCAGCATTTT	CASSPTAAGGNQPQHF
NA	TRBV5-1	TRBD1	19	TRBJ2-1	TGCGCCAGCAGCTCCGACCCAACCTCGGACAGGGGGTCCCACAATGAGCAGTTCTTC	CASSSDPTSDRGSHNEQFF
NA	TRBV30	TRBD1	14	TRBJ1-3	TGTGCCTGGAGTCTGACAGGGGCTGGAAACACCATATATTTT	CAWSLTGAGNTIYF
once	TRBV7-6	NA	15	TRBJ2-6	TGTGCCAGCAGCCGTCCAGGGACTGGGGCCAACGTCCTGACTTTC	CASSRPGTGANVLTF
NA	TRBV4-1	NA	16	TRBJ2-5	TGCGCCAGCAGCCCTCGGGCAGGGGAAGAAGGGGAGACCCAGTACTTC	CASSPRAGEEGETQYF
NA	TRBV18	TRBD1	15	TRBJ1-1	TGTGCCAGCTCACCGACGACAGGGCTGGACACTGAAGCTTTCTTT	CASSPTTGLDTEAFF
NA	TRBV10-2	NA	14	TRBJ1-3	TGCGCCAGCAGTGAAGGGGGCTCTGGAAACACCATATATTTT	CASSEGGSGNTIYF
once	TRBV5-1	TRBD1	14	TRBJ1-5	TGCGCCAGCAGCTTGTCGACAGGGGAGCAGCCCCAGCATTTT	CASSLSTGEQPQHF
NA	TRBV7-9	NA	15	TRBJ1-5	TGTGCCAGCAGCCCAGGATTCTCTAGCAATCAGCCCCAGCATTTT	CASSPGFSSNQPQHF
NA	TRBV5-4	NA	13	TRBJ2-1	TGTGCCAGCAGTCCCGGTGGGCTCCCTGAGCAGTTCTTC	CASSPGGLPEQFF
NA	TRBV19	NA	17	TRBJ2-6	TGTGCCAGTAGTACTAGTTCAGAATCTTCTGGGGCCAACGTCCTGACTTTC	CASSTSSESSGANVLTF
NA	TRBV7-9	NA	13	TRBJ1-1	TGTGCCAGCAGCTTAGAACTTGGTACTGAAGCTTTCTTT	CASSLELGTEAFF
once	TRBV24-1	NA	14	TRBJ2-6	TGTGCCACCCCAGGGGAGCCTGGGGCCAACGTCCTGACTTTC	CATPGEPGANVLTF
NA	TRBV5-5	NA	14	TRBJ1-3	TGTGCCAGCAGCTTGGGTCAGGCGGGAAACACCATATATTTT	CASSLGQAGNTIYF
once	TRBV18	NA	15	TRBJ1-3	TGTGCCAGCTCACAGAGTTCAGGGGCTGGAAACACCATATATTTT	CASSQSSGAGNTIYF
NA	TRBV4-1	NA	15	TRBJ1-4	TGCGCCAGCAGCCAAGAAAGAGCAACTAATGAAAAACTGTTTTTT	CASSQERATNEKLFF
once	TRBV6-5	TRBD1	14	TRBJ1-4	TGTGCCAGCAGCTGGGACAGGGGGGGTGAAAAACTGTTTTTT	CASSWDRGGEKLFF
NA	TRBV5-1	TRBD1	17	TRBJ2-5	TGCGCCAGCAGCTTGATTTCCGGGACAGGGCTGTTTGAGACCCAGTACTTC	CASSLISGTGLFETQYF
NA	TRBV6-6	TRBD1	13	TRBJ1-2	TGTGCCAGCAGTGGGAGGACAGGGGCTGGCTACACCTTC	CASSGRTGAGYTF
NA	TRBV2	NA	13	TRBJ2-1	TGTGCCAGCTGTGTAAATTTAGGGGCTGAGCAGTTCTTC	CASCVNLGAEQFF
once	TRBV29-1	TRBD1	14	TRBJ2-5	TGCAGCGTTGACCCAGGGGGCGGACAAGAGACCCAGTACTTC	CSVDPGGGQETQYF
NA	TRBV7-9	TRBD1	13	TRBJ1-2	TGTGCCAGCAGCCTCGGGACAGACTATGGCTACACCTTC	CASSLGTDYGYTF
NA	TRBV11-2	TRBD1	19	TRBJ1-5	TGTGCCAGCAGCCCGAGGGGTCAACAGGGGACGCGGAGCAATCAGCCCCAGCATTTT	CASSPRGQQGTRSNQPQHF
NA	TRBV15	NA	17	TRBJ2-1	TGTGCCACCAGCAGAGAACTCCCGGGACACTCCTACAATGAGCAGTTCTTC	CATSRELPGHSYNEQFF
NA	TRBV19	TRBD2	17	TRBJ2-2	TGTGCCAGTAGTATCAGATCCGGGCGGGGGAGCACCGGGGAGCTGTTTTTT	CASSIRSGRGSTGELFF
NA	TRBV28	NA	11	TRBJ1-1	TGTGCCATTAACACAGGGCATCGAGCTTTCTTT	CAINTGHRAFF
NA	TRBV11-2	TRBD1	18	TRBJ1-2	TGTGCCAGCAGCTCGAACCGACAGGGAAAGGGGATTAACTATGGCTACACCTTC	CASSSNRQGKGINYGYTF
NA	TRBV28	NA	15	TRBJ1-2	TGTGCCAGCAGTTTAGCGACCCGACAGGACTATGGCTACACCTTC	CASSLATRQDYGYTF
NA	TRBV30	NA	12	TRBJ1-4	TGTGCCTTCGACTCCAGCCAGGAAAAACTGTTTTTT	CAFDSSQEKLFF